The sequence of this TCR beta chain was determined in a study of T cell repertoires in ileal Crohn's disease. Overall study context: Every patient was operated on for stricturing (roughly 61%) or penetrating (approximately 40%) complications.

Profiling relied on immunoSEQ multiplex PCR, and the TCRdb table lists in-frame clones only, not all of them. Of approximately 17,000 clones in the sample, about 90% are singletons; the top ten hold roughly 5.5%. Germline-derived CDR1 and CDR2 are GTSNPN and SVGIG (reference sequence). Trimming at V came to 1 base and at J to 5 bases, leaving 7 bases not matched to a gene. The CDR3 is made up of 15 amino acids. The sequenced sample consisted of ileal tissue. The chain is built from TRBV30 and TRBJ2-5; 10 positions agree with TRBD1. The origin of this receptor is an adult with Crohn's disease. CDR3 sequence reads: CAWSGGQGPGETQYF. The CDR3 coding sequence is TGTGCCTGGAGTGGGGGACAGGGGCCGGGGGAGACCCAGTACTTC. The entire variable domain, with the rest obtained from reference TRBV30 and TRBJ2-5, is as follows: SQTIHQWPATLVQPVGSPLSLECTVEGTSNPNLYWYRQAAGRGLQLLFYSVGIGQISSEVPQNLSASRPQDRQFILSSKKLLLSDSGFYLCAWSGGQGPGETQYFGPGTRLLVL.